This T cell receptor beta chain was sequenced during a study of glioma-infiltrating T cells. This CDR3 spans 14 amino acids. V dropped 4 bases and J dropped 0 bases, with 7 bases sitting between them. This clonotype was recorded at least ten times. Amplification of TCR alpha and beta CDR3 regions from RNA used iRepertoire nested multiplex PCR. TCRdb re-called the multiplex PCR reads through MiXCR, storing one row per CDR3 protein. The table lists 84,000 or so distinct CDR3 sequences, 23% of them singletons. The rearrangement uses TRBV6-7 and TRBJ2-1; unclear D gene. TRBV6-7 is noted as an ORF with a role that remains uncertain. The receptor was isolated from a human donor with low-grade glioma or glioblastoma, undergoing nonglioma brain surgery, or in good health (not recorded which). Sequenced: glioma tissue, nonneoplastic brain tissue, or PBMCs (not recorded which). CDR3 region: CASSSRSSYNEQFF. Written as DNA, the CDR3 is TGTGCCAGCAGTTCGCGGAGCTCCTACAATGAGCAGTTCTTC.